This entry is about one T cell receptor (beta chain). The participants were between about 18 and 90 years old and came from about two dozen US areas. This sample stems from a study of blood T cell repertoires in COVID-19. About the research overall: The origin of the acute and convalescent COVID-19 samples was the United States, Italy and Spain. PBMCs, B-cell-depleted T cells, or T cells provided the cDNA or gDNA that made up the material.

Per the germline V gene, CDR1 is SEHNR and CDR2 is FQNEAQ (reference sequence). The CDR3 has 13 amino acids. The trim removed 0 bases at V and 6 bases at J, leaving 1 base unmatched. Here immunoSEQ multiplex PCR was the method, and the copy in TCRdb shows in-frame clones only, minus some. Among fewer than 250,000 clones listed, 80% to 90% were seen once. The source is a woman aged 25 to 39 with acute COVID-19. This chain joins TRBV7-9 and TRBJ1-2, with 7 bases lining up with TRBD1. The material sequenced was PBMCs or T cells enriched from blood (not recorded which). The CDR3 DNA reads TGTGCCAGCAGCTTAGCCGGGACAGATGGCTACACCTTC. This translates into CASSLAGTDGYTF.